The 9 T cell receptor beta chains given below trace back to one sample, sequenced in a study of PD-1 blockade in classical Hodgkin lymphoma. Time point meaning: cycle 4 day 1 (C4D1), after 6 weeks of nivolumab. Each patient experienced a relapse that followed autologous stem cell transplantation, and brentuximab vedotin exposure varied. Some clones are missing from TCRdb's copy, which holds only in-frame ones; the method was immunoSEQ multiplex PCR. The sample contains tens of thousands of clones, 75% to 95% of which appear only once. The sequenced sample was peripheral blood mononuclear cells (PBMCs), obtained before the fourth cycle of nivolumab. Receptor source: a human donor with classical Hodgkin lymphoma.

The count of this clone is one. The chain couples TRBV19 to TRBJ2-4; TRBD1 matches at 9 bases. The V and J ends lost 1 base and 4 bases, in that order; junction bases with no gene match: 5. In germline, CDR1 is LNHDA, CDR2 SQIVND (reference sequence). This CDR3 is 16 amino acids long. DNA of the CDR3: TGTGCCAGTAGTATAGTCTCCGGGACAGGGAAAAACATTCAGTACTTC. As protein: CASSIVSGTGKNIQYF. The variable domain in full, with the rest retrieved from reference TRBV19 and TRBJ2-4, is DGGITQSPKYLFRKEGQNVTLSCEQNLNHDAMYWYRQDPGQGLRLIYYSQIVNDFQKGDIAEGYSVSREKKESFPLTVTSAQKNPTAFYLCASSIVSGTGKNIQYFGAGTRLSVL.

The CDR3: CASSLYGQNTEAFF. The CDR3 region has the DNA TGCGCCAGCAGCCTTTACGGACAGAACACTGAAGCTTTCTTT. The genes are TRBV4-3 and TRBJ1-1; maybe TRBD1 (5 bases). CDR3 size: 14 residues. Trimming left V 4 bases short and J 1 base short, with 10 bases between. The germline gives CDR1 LGHNA, CDR2 YSLEER.

The rearrangement joins TRBV9 to TRBJ2-5; 8 nucleotides align to TRBD2. V dropped 0 bases and J dropped 3; count of bases not matched to a gene: 4. CDR3 size: 15 residues. Germline V CDR1 and CDR2: SGDLS, YYNGEE. DNA for the CDR3: TGTGCCAGCAGCGTAGACGGGGGGGAGAAAGAGACCCAGTACTTC. Its protein is CASSVDGGEKETQYF.

This clone was recorded once. This rearrangement joins TRBV9 to TRBJ2-1, with D hard to call. This CDR3 has 14 residues. Trimming removed 0 bases at V and 3 bases at J, with 7 bases between. Germline CDR1 is SGDLS and CDR2 is YYNGEE. The CDR3 protein is CASSVGEVYNEQFF. The CDR3 DNA follows: TGTGCCAGCAGCGTAGGTGAAGTCTACAATGAGCAGTTCTTC. The complete variable domain, with remaining parts taken from reference TRBV9 and TRBJ2-1, reads DSGVTQTPKHLITATGQRVTLRCSPRSGDLSVYWYQQSLDQGLQFLIQYYNGEERAKGNILERFSAQQFPDLHSELNLSSLELGDSALYFCASSVGEVYNEQFFGPGTRLTVL.

The J gene is TRBJ2-1, the V gene TRBV4-1; D perhaps matches TRBD1 (6 bases). The CDR3 loop spans 15 amino acids. CDR1 and CDR2 from the germline V gene are MGHRA and YSYEKL. Trimming removed 0 bases from V and 7 bases from J, with 13 bases in between. CDR3 protein: CASSQEGGLVNEQFF. CDR3 in DNA: TGCGCCAGCAGCCAAGAAGGGGGATTGGTAAATGAGCAGTTCTTC.

V is TRBV28 and J is TRBJ1-1; 10 positions match TRBD1. This CDR3 region has 14 residues. The junction had 12 bases not matched to a gene; V was cut back by 6 bases and J by 11 bases. Germline V CDR1 and CDR2: MDHEN, SYDVKM. The CDR3 here is CASSLLRDRGNAFF. DNA for the CDR3: TGTGCCAGCAGCCTTTTAAGGGACAGGGGTAACGCTTTCTTT. Full variable domain (remainder filled in from reference TRBV28 and TRBJ1-1): DVKVTQSSRYLVKRTGEKVFLECVQDMDHENMFWYRQDPGLGLRLIYFSYDVKMKEKGDIPEGYSVSREKKERFSLILESASTNQTSMYLCASSLLRDRGNAFFGQGTRLTVV.

This sequence joins TRBV9 and TRBJ2-7; D uncertain. The CDR3 runs to 13 residues. Germline-derived CDR1 and CDR2 are SGDLS and YYNGEE. V lost 0 bases, J lost 1 base, and 5 bases lay in between. CDR3 nucleotides: TGTGCCAGCAGCGTAGCTGTATCCTACGAGCAGTACTTC. It encodes CASSVAVSYEQYF.

This chain uses TRBV6-8 with TRBJ1-1, with 7 bases fitting TRBD1. Looked up from germline, CDR1 is MNHGY and CDR2 is SAAAGT. The junction had 9 bases not matched to a gene; V was cut back by 6 bases and J by 5 bases. This CDR3 is 14 amino acids long. The CDR3 is CASSLTGLDTEAFF. The CDR3 coding sequence is TGTGCCAGCAGCCTGACAGGGCTCGATACTGAAGCTTTCTTT.

The chain combines TRBV7-6 with TRBJ2-1; D may be TRBD1 (7 bases). The germline CDR1 and CDR2 sequences are SGHVS and FNYEAQ. The CDR3 sequence is 15 residues long. V shed 5 bases and J shed 4 bases, with 15 bases lying between them. CDR3 bases: TGTGCCAGCAGCCCGCGGGACAGCGAGTACAATGAGCAGTTCTTC. Translating gives CASSPRDSEYNEQFF.